The 23 T cell receptor beta chains below all came from one sample that was sequenced in a study of early T cells in non-severe SARS-CoV-2 infection. Each CDR3 protein is one row after TCRdb ran MiXCR on the 5' RACE reads. The repertoire has about 70,000 distinct CDR3 sequences, 5% of them found once; the top ten carry 7.3%. The sample consisted of whole blood, taken at baseline. These TCRs come from an adult who was a healthcare worker with PCR-confirmed SARS-CoV-2 infection or an uninfected control (not recorded which).

This clonotype was recorded a few times. The V call is TRBV4-1, the J call TRBJ1-4; TRBD1 is a possible D gene (6 bases). The CDR3 runs 16 residues. V lost 2 bases and J 2 bases, leaving 12 bases between the germline ends. The germline V gene has CDR1 MGHRA and CDR2 YSYEKL. The CDR3 loop is CASSQKSQGTNEKLFF. DNA for the CDR3: TGCGCCAGCAGCCAAAAGTCACAGGGCACTAATGAAAAACTGTTTTTT.

This clonotype has ten or more counts. The J gene is TRBJ1-1, the V gene TRBV6-5; 7 nucleotides align to TRBD1. In germline, CDR1 is MNHEY, CDR2 SVGAGI. V shed 8 bases, J shed 6 bases, and the junction held 9 bases outside the gene matches. The CDR3 runs to 13 residues. The CDR3 DNA sequence: TGTGCCAGCCAAAGGGGGCGCGTCGCTGAAGCTTTCTTT. Its protein is CASQRGRVAEAFF.

This clonotype was observed many times. The chain employs TRBV5-1 and TRBJ2-7; tentatively, D is TRBD1 or TRBD2 (5 bases each). V was clipped by 4 bases and J by 3 bases, with 17 bases between them. This CDR3 comprises 15 residues. Germline V gene sequence: CDR1 SGHRS, CDR2 YFSETQ. The CDR3 reads CASSRTGPPNYEQYF. The DNA of the CDR3 is TGCGCCAGCAGCCGAACGGGACCGCCTAACTACGAGCAGTACTTC. Full variable domain (outside the CDR3, taken from reference TRBV5-1 and TRBJ2-7): KAGVTQTPRYLIKTRGQQVTLSCSPISGHRSVSWYQQTPGQGLQFLFEYFSETQRNKGNFPGRFSGRQFSNSRSEMNVSTLELGDSALYLCASSRTGPPNYEQYFGPGTRLTVT.

This chain joins TRBV5-4 and TRBJ1-2, with a weak D call TRBD1 (6 bases). This CDR3 contains 14 residues. Trimming cost V 3 bases and J 1 base, with 10 bases left between them. Germline CDR1 and CDR2: SGHNT and YYREEE (reference sequence). The CDR3 sequence: CASSYGQNNYGYTF. CDR3 sequence (DNA): TGTGCCAGCAGCTACGGACAGAATAACTATGGCTACACCTTC. Complete variable domain (other parts from reference TRBV5-4 and TRBJ1-2): ETGVTQSPTHLIKTRGQQVTLRCSSQSGHNTVSWYQQALGQGPQFIFQYYREEENGRGNFPPRFSGLQFPNYSSELNVNALELDDSALYLCASSYGQNNYGYTFGSGTRLTVV.

This chain links TRBV7-3 with TRBJ2-2; 7 positions match TRBD2. This CDR3 has 16 amino acids. In germline, CDR1 is SGHTA, CDR2 FQGTGA. The J segment lost 4 bases and the V segment lost 5 bases, leaving 10 bases of the junction unmatched. The CDR3, as DNA: TGTGCCAGCAGCACCCCCGGCGGGAGTGTCACCGGGGAGCTGTTTTTT. It translates to CASSTPGGSVTGELFF. The whole variable domain, filled in from reference TRBV7-3 and TRBJ2-2, reads GAGVSQTPSNKVTEKGKYVELRCDPISGHTALYWYRQSLGQGPEFLIYFQGTGAADDSGLPNDRFFAVRPEGSVSTLKIQRTERGDSAVYLCASSTPGGSVTGELFFGEGSRLTVL.

This clonotype was observed many times. This chain links TRBV6-5 with TRBJ1-1; a possible D gene is TRBD1 (5 bases). The CDR3 consists of 16 residues. Germline assignment: CDR1 MNHEY and CDR2 SVGAGI. V lost 1 base, J lost 1 base, and 13 bases lay in between. This CDR3 is CASSYWEGMGNTEAFF. CDR3 sequence (DNA): TGTGCCAGCAGTTACTGGGAGGGGATGGGGAACACTGAAGCTTTCTTT.

This clonotype was detected a few times. The chain uses TRBV5-1 and TRBJ1-1; 7 positions match TRBD1. There are 16 residues in the CDR3. The V gene's germline CDR1 is SGHRS and CDR2 YFSETQ. V lost 3 bases and J lost 5; bases outside the gene matches: 13. The CDR3 protein is CASSSPKEGARTEAFF. CDR3 DNA sequence: TGCGCCAGCAGCTCACCGAAGGAGGGGGCGAGGACTGAAGCTTTCTTT.

This clonotype was observed at least ten times. The chain carries TRBV18 and TRBJ1-5; no firm D call. CDR3 size: 15 residues. The germline V gene has CDR1 KGHSH and CDR2 LQKENI. The ends were cut back, 3 bases at V and 4 bases at J, with 13 bases in the middle. This chain's CDR3 is CASSPRERPNQPQHF. CDR3 sequence (DNA): TGTGCCAGCTCACCGAGGGAGAGGCCGAATCAGCCCCAGCATTTT.

The chain employs TRBV2 and TRBJ2-1; the match to TRBD2 covers 10 bases. Trimming at V came to 6 bases and at J to 5 bases, leaving 13 bases not matched to a gene. CDR3 length: 17 amino acids. Germline V lookup: CDR1 SNHLY, CDR2 FYNNEI. The CDR3 is CASRGSGRAILNNEQFF. For the CDR3, the DNA is TGTGCCAGCAGAGGAAGCGGGAGGGCCATCCTTAACAATGAGCAGTTCTTC. Looking up the rest from reference TRBV2 and TRBJ2-1 gives the full variable domain: EPEVTQTPSHQVTQMGQEVILRCVPISNHLYFYWYRQILGQKVEFLVSFYNNEISEKSEIFDDQFSVERPDGSNFTLKIRSTKLEDSAMYFCASRGSGRAILNNEQFFGPGTRLTVL.

This clonotype occurred many times. This chain links TRBV20-1 with TRBJ2-5; the match to TRBD2 covers 7 bases. Germline V gene lookup returns CDR1 DFQATT and CDR2 SNEGSKA (reference sequence). Trimming took 6 bases from V and 1 from J; bases not matched to a gene: 8. The CDR3 is 14 amino acids. The CDR3 nucleotides are TGCAGTGCCCGCGGGGGAGGCGGCCAAGAGACCCAGTACTTC. It yields the protein CSARGGGGQETQYF.

This clonotype was seen at least ten times. The chain joins TRBV29-1 to TRBJ1-2; no clear D gene. V was shortened by 2 bases and J by 8 bases, with 9 bases between the two germline ends. The CDR3 is made up of 11 amino acids. Germline V CDR1 and CDR2: SQVTM, ANQGSEA. DNA of the CDR3: TGCAGCGTTGAAAGTTGGAGCGGCTACACCTTC. It specifies CSVESWSGYTF.

This clonotype was observed a few times. This chain joins TRBV11-2 and TRBJ2-7, with a tentative D call TRBD1 (5 bases). There are 17 residues in the CDR3. Per the germline V gene, CDR1 is SGHAT and CDR2 is FQNNGV. Trimming removed 1 base at V and 0 bases at J, with 16 bases between. The CDR3 sequence is CASSLGFGPGRSYEQYF. The CDR3 coding sequence is TGTGCCAGCAGCTTAGGTTTTGGTCCAGGGCGCTCCTACGAGCAGTACTTC.

The chain carries TRBV2 and TRBJ2-7, with unresolved D. This CDR3 is 16 amino acids long. Trimming took 3 bases from V and 2 from J, leaving 17 bases between them. The V gene's germline CDR1 is SNHLY and CDR2 FYNNEI. The CDR3 protein is CASSELLVLDPYEQYF. In DNA form, the CDR3 reads TGTGCCAGCAGTGAGCTTTTGGTTCTGGACCCCTACGAGCAGTACTTC.

This clonotype was found many times. The rearrangement joins TRBV5-1 to TRBJ1-1; no clear D gene. The germline V gene encodes CDR1 SGHRS and CDR2 YFSETQ. This CDR3 is 13 amino acids long. Trimming took 3 bases from V and 7 from J, leaving 13 bases between them. CDR3 nucleotide sequence: TGCGCCAGCAGCTCCGGGGTGGGATTTGAAGCTTTCTTT. Amino acids: CASSSGVGFEAFF.

This clonotype was seen a handful of times. The genes are TRBV19 and TRBJ2-2, with 13 positions matching TRBD2. Germline V gene sequence: CDR1 LNHDA, CDR2 SQIVND (reference sequence). The CDR3 runs 17 residues. V lost 5 bases to trimming and J lost 4 bases; unmatched junction nucleotides: 7. The CDR3 nucleotides read TGTGCCAGTAGTCTAAAGGGACTAGCGGGAAGCACCGGGGAGCTGTTTTTT. Residues: CASSLKGLAGSTGELFF.

This rearrangement joins TRBV20-1 to TRBJ2-5; D gene unclear. V lost 3 bases and J 5 bases, leaving 13 bases between the germline ends. From germline, CDR1 is DFQATT and CDR2 SNEGSKA (reference sequence). The CDR3 has 13 residues. CDR3 nucleotides: TGCAGTGCTAGGGTCCCCCCCGGGGAGACCCAGTACTTC. Translated, it gives CSARVPPGETQYF.

The chain is built from TRBV20-1 and TRBJ2-1; 14 bases map to TRBD2. This CDR3 contains 15 residues. The V gene's germline CDR1 is DFQATT and CDR2 SNEGSKA (reference sequence). Losses at the gene ends were 3 bases for V and 7 bases for J; bases not matched to a gene: 5. CDR3 residues: CSASPGTSGSNEQFF. For the CDR3, the DNA is TGCAGTGCTAGTCCCGGGACTAGCGGGAGTAATGAGCAGTTCTTC.

This clonotype showed up many times. This sequence joins TRBV29-1 and TRBJ1-3; D is unresolved. The V gene's germline CDR1 is SQVTM and CDR2 ANQGSEA. The CDR3 has 15 residues. Between the trimmed V and J ends, which lost 1 base and 0 bases, there was a span of 10 bases. The CDR3 spells CSVEAPGRSGNTIYF. The CDR3 bases are TGCAGCGTTGAAGCCCCCGGCCGCTCTGGAAACACCATATATTTT.

This clonotype was detected many times. The CDR3 protein is CSAREGLAGEGGTQYF. Here the CDR3 DNA reads TGCAGTGCTAGAGAGGGACTAGCGGGAGAGGGGGGTACGCAGTATTTT. This chain connects TRBV20-1 to TRBJ2-3; 14 nucleotides line up with TRBD2. Germline V lookup: CDR1 DFQATT, CDR2 SNEGSKA (reference sequence). The CDR3 spans 16 residues. J was trimmed by 8 bases and V by 0 bases; bases with no gene match: 7.

This clonotype was seen a handful of times. The V gene is TRBV7-9, the J gene TRBJ2-5; no reliable D call. Per the germline V gene, CDR1 is SEHNR and CDR2 is FQNEAQ (reference sequence). Trimming took 3 bases from V and 1 from J, leaving 6 bases between them. This CDR3 is built from 13 residues. This chain's CDR3 is CASSFLSQETQYF. DNA for the CDR3: TGTGCCAGCAGCTTTTTGAGCCAAGAGACCCAGTACTTC.

There are many counts of this clonotype. The chain is built from TRBV7-9 and TRBJ1-4; a weak D match, TRBD1 (5 bases). The CDR3 sequence is 17 residues long. Germline V lookup: CDR1 SEHNR, CDR2 FQNEAQ (reference sequence). The germline V and J ends were trimmed by 1 base and 4 bases, with 16 bases remaining between them. The CDR3 region has the DNA TGTGCCAGCAGCTTAGTCCCGACAGCTCGGGGTAATGAAAAACTGTTTTTT. This translates into CASSLVPTARGNEKLFF.

The table lists this clonotype with many counts. The chain links TRBV29-1 to TRBJ2-5, with 11 bases matching TRBD2. Germline V CDR1 and CDR2: SQVTM, ANQGSEA. The CDR3 spans 17 residues. The V gene end was trimmed by 1 base and the J gene end by 5 bases; junction bases not matched to a gene: 12. CDR3 sequence reads: CSVEAPLSGRVVETQYF. The DNA of the CDR3 is TGCAGCGTTGAAGCTCCCCTTAGCGGGAGGGTGGTGGAGACCCAGTACTTC. Combining the CDR3 with reference TRBV29-1 and TRBJ2-5 gives the whole variable domain SAVISQKPSRDICQRGTSLTIQCQVDSQVTMMFWYRQQPGQSLTLIATANQGSEATYESGFVIDKFPISRPNLTFSTLTVSNMSPEDSSIYLCSVEAPLSGRVVETQYFGPGTRLLVL.

There are a few counts of this clonotype. This chain joins TRBV9 and TRBJ2-1; 11 bases are shared with TRBD2. J was trimmed by 7 bases and V by 4 bases; bases with no gene match: 10. The CDR3 runs 16 residues. Germline CDR1 is SGDLS and CDR2 is YYNGEE. The CDR3 nucleotides read TGTGCCAGCAGCTCAGGTAGCGGGAGGGCAGGGAATGAGCAGTTCTTC. Translated: CASSSGSGRAGNEQFF. Drawing the rest from reference TRBV9 and TRBJ2-1, the complete variable domain is DSGVTQTPKHLITATGQRVTLRCSPRSGDLSVYWYQQSLDQGLQFLIQYYNGEERAKGNILERFSAQQFPDLHSELNLSSLELGDSALYFCASSSGSGRAGNEQFFGPGTRLTVL.